These 2 T cell receptor beta chains were sequenced from one sample in a study of glioma-infiltrating T cells after dendritic cell vaccination. Time point meaning: after dendritic cell vaccination, including at tumor progression/relapse. Using immunoSEQ multiplex PCR, the repertoire was profiled, and TCRdb retains in-frame clones only, with some absent. The sample yields fewer than 11,000 clones, roughly 86% seen once. The material was blood, obtained after dendritic cell vaccination. These receptor sequences come from a human donor with glioblastoma.

This chain joins TRBV7-3 and TRBJ1-2; D gene unclear. The V end was cut by 7 bases, the J end by 2 bases, with 11 bases between. The CDR3 loop spans 13 amino acids. The germline V gene encodes CDR1 SGHTA and CDR2 FQGTGA. The CDR3 spells CASTKTTNYGYTF. CDR3 nucleotide sequence: TGTGCCAGCACCAAAACGACAAACTATGGCTACACCTTC.

J is TRBJ2-3 and V is TRBV27; TRBD2 aligns across 7 bases. J gave up 2 bases and V 6 bases, and 8 bases lay outside the gene matches. CDR1 and CDR2 from the germline V gene are MNHEY and SMNVEV (reference sequence). The CDR3 consists of 15 residues. CDR3 in DNA: TGTGCCAGCAGGGGGCTAGCGGTAAACACAGATACGCAGTATTTT. Its translation is CASRGLAVNTDTQYF.